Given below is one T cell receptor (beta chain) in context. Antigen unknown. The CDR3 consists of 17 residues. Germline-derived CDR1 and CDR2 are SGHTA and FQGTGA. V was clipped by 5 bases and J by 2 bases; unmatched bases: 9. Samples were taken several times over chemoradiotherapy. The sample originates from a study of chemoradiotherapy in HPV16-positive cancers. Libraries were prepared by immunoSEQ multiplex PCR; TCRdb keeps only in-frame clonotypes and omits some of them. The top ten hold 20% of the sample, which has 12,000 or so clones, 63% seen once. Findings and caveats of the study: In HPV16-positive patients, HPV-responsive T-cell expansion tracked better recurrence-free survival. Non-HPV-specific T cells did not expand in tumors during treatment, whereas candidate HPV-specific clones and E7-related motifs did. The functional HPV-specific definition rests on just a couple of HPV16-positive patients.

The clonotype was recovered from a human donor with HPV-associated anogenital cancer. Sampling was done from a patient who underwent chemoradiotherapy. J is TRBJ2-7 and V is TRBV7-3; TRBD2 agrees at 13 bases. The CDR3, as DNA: TGTGCCAGCAGCATAGGAACCGGGACTAGCGGGACCTACGAGCAGTACTTC. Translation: CASSIGTGTSGTYEQYF.